Below, 31 T cell receptor beta chains from the same sample are listed, as sequenced in a study of T cell responses to AZD1222 COVID-19 vaccine. TCRdb keeps only in-frame clones here, not all; method: immunoSEQ multiplex PCR. Seen here are 100,000 to 150,000 clones, just over 90% observed once, and the top ten hold 4.5% to 6%. The sample was peripheral blood, taken 28 days after the second AZD1222 dose. The receptors were sampled from an adult who received the AZD1222 COVID-19 vaccine.

The CDR3: CASSYSVADIGETQYF. In DNA, the CDR3 is TGTGCCAGCAGTTACTCAGTAGCGGACATTGGGGAGACCCAGTACTTC. The V gene is TRBV6-2 or TRBV6-3, the J gene TRBJ2-5; D may be TRBD2 (6 bases). Germline CDR1 and CDR2: MNHEY and SVGEGT. Trimming removed 0 bases at V and 5 bases at J, with 16 bases between. The length of the CDR3 is 16 residues.

The CDR3: CASSLARAGGADTQYF. The DNA for the CDR3 is TGTGCCAGCAGCTTAGCGCGGGCGGGGGGGGCAGATACGCAGTATTTT. The chain is built from TRBV7-9 and TRBJ2-3; 9 positions agree with TRBD2. This CDR3 comprises 16 residues. From germline, CDR1 is SEHNR and CDR2 FQNEAQ (reference sequence). J lost 4 bases, V lost 0 bases, and 5 bases had no gene match.

J is TRBJ1-2 and V is TRBV12-5; unclear D gene. The CDR3 is 12 residues long. Germline loops: CDR1 LGHNT, CDR2 FRNRAP. The V end lost 2 bases, the J end lost 6 bases, and 7 bases lay between the germline ends. CDR3 sequence: CASGLTEDGYTF. The DNA for the CDR3 is TGTGCTAGTGGTTTGACCGAGGATGGCTACACCTTC. The full variable domain, completed using reference TRBV12-5 and TRBJ1-2, is DARVTQTPRHKVTEMGQEVTMRCQPILGHNTVFWYRQTMMQGLELLAYFRNRAPLDDSGMPKDRFSAEMPDATLATLKIQPSEPRDSAVYFCASGLTEDGYTFGSGTRLTVV.

The chain recombines TRBV6-5 with TRBJ1-1; D remains unclear. The CDR3 sequence is 15 residues long. Germline CDR1 and CDR2: MNHEY and SVGAGI. V lost 7 bases and J lost 0, with 15 bases in between. The CDR3 sequence is CASTSLGRMNTEAFF. CDR3 coding DNA: TGTGCCAGCACCTCGTTGGGCAGGATGAACACTGAAGCTTTCTTT.

This sequence joins TRBV7-6 and TRBJ1-1, with D possibly matching TRBD1 (5 bases). V dropped 0 bases and J dropped 4 bases, with 18 bases sitting between them. The V gene's germline CDR1 is SGHVS and CDR2 FNYEAQ. The CDR3 extends over 17 amino acids. The CDR3 DNA reads TGTGCCAGCAGCTTAGCGCTAAGAGGCAGGGAACGCACTGAAGCTTTCTTT. This encodes CASSLALRGRERTEAFF.

V usage is TRBV4-3 and J usage is TRBJ1-1; TRBD1 might be the D (5 bases). The germline gives CDR1 LGHNA, CDR2 YSLEER. This CDR3 contains 14 residues. Deletions cut 8 bases from V and 2 bases from J, with 15 bases between. The CDR3 loop is CASARDLPNTEAFF. The CDR3 DNA follows: TGCGCCAGCGCTAGGGACCTCCCCAACACTGAAGCTTTCTTT.

The chain joins TRBV4-3 to TRBJ1-1, with TRBD1 as a possible D gene (5 bases). Germline V lookup: CDR1 LGHNA, CDR2 YSLEER. The length of the CDR3 is 15 residues. The germline V and J ends were trimmed by 0 bases and 3 bases, with 11 bases remaining between them. CDR3 DNA: TGCGCCAGCAGCCAAGATGGGGGTAGGTACACTGAAGCTTTCTTT. Translating it yields CASSQDGGRYTEAFF.

The gene calls are TRBV5-6 and TRBJ1-5; D gene uncertain. With 3 bases removed from V and 1 base from J, the gap between germline ends came to 8 bases. CDR1 is SGHDT and CDR2 is YYEEEE in the germline V gene. The CDR3 extends over 14 amino acids. Written as DNA, the CDR3 is TGTGCCAGCAGCTACGGGCCGAGCAATCAGCCCCAGCATTTT. Its translation is CASSYGPSNQPQHF.

CDR3 bases: TGCGCCAGCAGCTATGAGACAGGGGCGGCGGGCAATCAGCCCCAGCATTTT. Translated: CASSYETGAAGNQPQHF. V gene TRBV4-1 combines with J gene TRBJ1-5; 8 bases fit TRBD1. J gave up 2 bases and V 5 bases, and 11 bases lay outside the gene matches. The CDR3 has 17 amino acids. Germline V lookup: CDR1 MGHRA, CDR2 YSYEKL.

CDR3 amino acids: CASSWYNEQFF. The CDR3 bases are TGTGCCAGTAGTTGGTACAATGAGCAGTTCTTC. The gene calls are TRBV19 and TRBJ2-1; D is uncertain. Between the trimmed V and J ends, which lost 5 bases and 4 bases, there was a span of 3 bases. Per germline, CDR1 LNHDA and CDR2 SQIVND (reference sequence). This CDR3 comprises 11 residues.

The V gene is TRBV2, the J gene TRBJ2-2; 11 nucleotides match TRBD2. With 6 bases clipped from V and 6 bases from J, the junction kept 9 bases outside the gene matches. The CDR3 contains 16 residues. The germline gives CDR1 SNHLY, CDR2 FYNNEI. The CDR3 protein is CASRRFSGRDAGELFF. In DNA form, the CDR3 reads TGTGCCAGCAGGAGATTTAGCGGGAGGGACGCCGGGGAGCTGTTTTTT.

V gene TRBV7-9 combines with J gene TRBJ1-1; D unresolved. The germline V and J ends were trimmed by 5 bases and 1 base, with 17 bases remaining between them. This CDR3 contains 16 residues. The germline gives CDR1 SEHNR, CDR2 FQNEAQ (reference sequence). The CDR3 DNA reads TGTGCCAGCAGCCTTGGGATGGGAGTGGAGAACACTGAAGCTTTCTTT. It is translated as CASSLGMGVENTEAFF. The entire variable domain, with the rest obtained from reference TRBV7-9 and TRBJ1-1, is as follows: DTGVSQNPRHKITKRGQNVTFRCDPISEHNRLYWYRQTLGQGPEFLTYFQNEAQLEKSRLLSDRFSAERPKGSFSTLEIQRTEQGDSAMYLCASSLGMGVENTEAFFGQGTRLTVV.

The chain combines TRBV18 with TRBJ2-7; 15 nucleotides line up with TRBD2. After removal of 3 bases from V and 7 bases from J, the junction contained 13 bases not matched to a gene. This CDR3 region has 18 residues. Germline lookup yields CDR1 KGHSH and CDR2 LQKENI. CDR3 nucleotides: TGTGCCAGCTCACCCGGGGCTACGGGACTAGCGGGAGGTAGAGAGCAGTACTTC. This translates into CASSPGATGLAGGREQYF.

Only a few counts were recorded for this clone. This chain links TRBV19 with TRBJ1-6; no clear D. The CDR3 totals 18 residues. Germline V CDR1 and CDR2: LNHDA, SQIVND (reference sequence). Trimming removed 6 bases at V and 9 bases at J, with 27 bases between. CDR3 nucleotide sequence: TGTGCCAGTAGCAGCGTAGCGTTGCGGGCTGGTATCGGTTCACCCCTCCACTTT. This sequence encodes CASSSVALRAGIGSPLHF.

This clone appeared once. CDR3 nucleotides: TGTGCCAGCAGCCAAGTGGGGCCCAGCTCCGGGACCCAGTACTTC. It specifies CASSQVGPSSGTQYF. V is TRBV14 and J is TRBJ2-5, with D possibly being TRBD1 (5 bases). The germline V and J ends were trimmed by 1 base and 7 bases, with 16 bases remaining between them. The V gene's germline CDR1 is SGHDN and CDR2 FVKESK. This CDR3 contains 15 residues.

V and J are TRBV10-2 and TRBJ2-7; TRBD2 aligns across 8 bases. The CDR3 has 13 residues. V was pared by 6 bases and J by 3 bases, with 4 bases of the junction left unmatched. Germline V gene data show CDR1 as WSHSY and CDR2 as SAAADI. In DNA, the CDR3 is TGCGCCAGCAGCCCCGGGACTAGCTACGAGCAGTACTTC. Amino acid sequence: CASSPGTSYEQYF.

The V gene is TRBV3-1 (or the pseudogene TRBV3-2), the J gene TRBJ2-1, with 10 bases matching TRBD1. The ends lost 3 bases at V and 0 bases at J; junction bases unmatched: 2. Per germline, CDR1 LGHDT and CDR2 YNNKEL (reference sequence). The CDR3 runs 16 residues. The chain's CDR3 is CASSHWDRGSYNEQFF. CDR3 sequence (DNA): TGTGCCAGCAGCCACTGGGACAGGGGCTCCTACAATGAGCAGTTCTTC.

The chain joins TRBV11-2 to TRBJ2-5; TRBD2 matches at 8 bases. This CDR3 has 13 residues. From germline, CDR1 is SGHAT and CDR2 FQNNGV. V gave up 5 bases and J gave up 3 bases; unmatched junction bases: 2. CDR3 sequence (DNA): TGTGCCAGCAGCGGAGCGGGAGAAGAGACCCAGTACTTC. Translating it yields CASSGAGEETQYF.

The rearrangement joins TRBV11-2 to TRBJ1-1; 10 nucleotides agree with TRBD1. CDR3 length equals 13 residues. V dropped 3 bases and J dropped 7; count of bases not matched to a gene: 2. Germline CDR1 reads SGHAT; CDR2 reads FQNNGV. This CDR3 reads CASSLGQGIEAFF. CDR3 sequence (DNA): TGTGCCAGCAGCTTGGGACAGGGGATTGAAGCTTTCTTT.

This clone was found once. The chain recombines TRBV7-8 with TRBJ1-6; D is unclear. Per germline, CDR1 SGHVS and CDR2 FQNEAQ. CDR3 length: 17 amino acids. Trimming removed 3 bases from V and 7 bases from J, with 19 bases in between. The chain's CDR3 is CASSFNSGGIGNSPLHF. CDR3 nucleotides: TGTGCCAGCAGCTTTAACAGCGGAGGTATCGGGAATTCACCCCTCCACTTT.

The rearrangement joins TRBV12-5 to TRBJ1-1, with a weak D call TRBD1 (5 bases). The V gene's germline CDR1 is LGHNT and CDR2 FRNRAP. V was shortened by 5 bases and J by 4 bases, with 14 bases between the two germline ends. The CDR3 covers 14 residues. The CDR3 DNA sequence: TGTGCTAGTGGTCCGCTTGGGGGTATCACTGAAGCTTTCTTT. It yields the protein CASGPLGGITEAFF.

This sequence joins TRBV4-3 and TRBJ1-5; tentatively, D is TRBD1 (5 bases). The V end lost 0 bases, the J end lost 6 bases, and 12 bases lay between the germline ends. The CDR3 contains 15 residues. Germline V lookup: CDR1 LGHNA, CDR2 YSLEER. The CDR3 bases are TGCGCCAGCAGCCAAGACGGGGGAGAGGGTCAGCCCCAGCATTTT. Translating it yields CASSQDGGEGQPQHF.

The chain links TRBV7-2 to TRBJ1-2; D not certain. Germline CDR1 is SGHTA and CDR2 is FQGNSA. Between the trimmed V and J ends, which lost 1 base and 1 base, there was a span of 16 bases. The CDR3 is 17 amino acids. CDR3 region: CASSLDLPVGSNYGYTF. The CDR3 coding sequence is TGTGCCAGCAGCTTAGATTTGCCGGTAGGAAGTAACTATGGCTACACCTTC.

The chain carries TRBV6-5 and TRBJ1-2; possible D gene TRBD1, 6 bases. Looked up from germline, CDR1 is MNHEY and CDR2 is SVGAGI. This CDR3 region has 13 residues. V was cut by 6 bases and J by 5 bases, with 13 bases left in between. The CDR3 reads CASSRQVGYGYTF. DNA for the CDR3: TGTGCCAGCAGCAGACAGGTCGGGTATGGCTACACCTTC.

The chain recombines TRBV4-2 with TRBJ2-3, with 7 bases identical to TRBD1. The CDR3 has 17 residues. J lost 2 bases, V lost 0 bases, and 8 bases had no gene match. CDR1 and CDR2 from the germline V gene are LGHNA and YNFKEQ. The CDR3 protein is CASSQDIGTVSTDTQYF. The CDR3 region has the DNA TGTGCCAGCAGCCAAGATATCGGGACAGTGTCCACAGATACGCAGTATTTT.

The chain carries TRBV30 and TRBJ1-2, with D hard to call. Germline lookup yields CDR1 GTSNPN and CDR2 SVGIG (reference sequence). This CDR3 comprises 12 residues. V was cut by 0 bases and J by 4 bases, with 6 bases left in between. CDR3 coding DNA: TGTGCCTGGAGTGTGGAAAGCTATGGCTACACCTTC. This encodes CAWSVESYGYTF. The whole variable domain, filled in from reference TRBV30 and TRBJ1-2, reads SQTIHQWPATLVQPVGSPLSLECTVEGTSNPNLYWYRQAAGRGLQLLFYSVGIGQISSEVPQNLSASRPQDRQFILSSKKLLLSDSGFYLCAWSVESYGYTFGSGTRLTVV.

V is TRBV21-1 and J is TRBJ1-4; whether TRBD1, the table's D call, matches the DNA was not checked. TRBV21-1 is a pseudogene segment. This CDR3 has 15 residues. CDR3 residues: CASPITGTGGEKLFF. The CDR3 DNA follows: TGTGCCAGTCCTATTACCGGGACAGGGGGGGAAAAACTGTTTTTT.

This chain connects TRBV4-1 to TRBJ2-1; TRBD2 matches 8 bases. The CDR3 contains 16 residues. The ends lost 1 base at V and 6 bases at J; junction bases unmatched: 8. CDR1 and CDR2 from the germline V gene are MGHRA and YSYEKL. The CDR3 coding sequence is TGCGCCAGCAGCCAAGCGAGCGGGAGTACTATCAATGAGCAGTTCTTC. This gives the protein CASSQASGSTINEQFF.

This chain joins TRBV6-5 and TRBJ1-2; 9 bases match TRBD1. CDR1 is MNHEY, CDR2 SVGAGI, per germline. V lost 5 bases and J lost 6; bases outside the gene matches: 7. This CDR3 is built from 14 residues. CDR3: CASSPGTGSDGYTF. In nucleotides, the CDR3 is TGTGCCAGCAGTCCCGGGACAGGGTCCGATGGCTACACCTTC.

The rearrangement links TRBV27 to TRBJ1-1; D call uncertain. CDR3 length: 14 residues. Germline CDR1 is MNHEY and CDR2 is SMNVEV (reference sequence). The V end was cut by 3 bases, the J end by 1 base, with 9 bases between. CDR3 sequence reads: CASSFLTANTEAFF. CDR3 in DNA: TGTGCCAGCAGTTTTCTCACGGCGAACACTGAAGCTTTCTTT.

The chain uses TRBV2 and TRBJ1-5; 8 positions match TRBD1. V dropped 8 bases and J dropped 7; count of bases not matched to a gene: 7. The CDR3 spans 13 residues. CDR1 is SNHLY, CDR2 FYNNEI, per germline. This CDR3 is CASLDRGGQPQHF. The CDR3 DNA reads TGTGCCAGCCTTGACAGGGGAGGCCAGCCCCAGCATTTT.